This TCR beta chain was profiled in a study of PD-1 blockade in classical Hodgkin lymphoma. Study-wide results and limits: The baseline diversity of complete responders showed similarity to that of newly diagnosed patients. Whereas CD4+ TCR diversity had risen significantly by C4D1, CD8+ TCR diversity had not.

Some clones are missing from TCRdb's copy, which holds only in-frame ones; the method was immunoSEQ multiplex PCR. The sample yields about 21,000 clones, 68% seen once. For this clone: Antigen unknown.

Relapse after autologous stem cell transplantation occurred in every patient, and brentuximab vedotin exposure varied. V lost 0 bases and J lost 0; bases outside the gene matches: 2. Germline V gene data show CDR1 as MNHEY and CDR2 as SVGAGI. CDR3 length: 16 amino acids. This clonotype originated in a human donor with classical Hodgkin lymphoma. The chain links TRBV6-5 to TRBJ2-7; 10 bases agree with TRBD2. The sample here was peripheral blood mononuclear cells (PBMCs), taken at baseline. The CDR3 DNA follows: TGTGCCAGCAGTTACTCTTGGACTAGCGGCTCCTACGAGCAGTACTTC. Protein: CASSYSWTSGSYEQYF.